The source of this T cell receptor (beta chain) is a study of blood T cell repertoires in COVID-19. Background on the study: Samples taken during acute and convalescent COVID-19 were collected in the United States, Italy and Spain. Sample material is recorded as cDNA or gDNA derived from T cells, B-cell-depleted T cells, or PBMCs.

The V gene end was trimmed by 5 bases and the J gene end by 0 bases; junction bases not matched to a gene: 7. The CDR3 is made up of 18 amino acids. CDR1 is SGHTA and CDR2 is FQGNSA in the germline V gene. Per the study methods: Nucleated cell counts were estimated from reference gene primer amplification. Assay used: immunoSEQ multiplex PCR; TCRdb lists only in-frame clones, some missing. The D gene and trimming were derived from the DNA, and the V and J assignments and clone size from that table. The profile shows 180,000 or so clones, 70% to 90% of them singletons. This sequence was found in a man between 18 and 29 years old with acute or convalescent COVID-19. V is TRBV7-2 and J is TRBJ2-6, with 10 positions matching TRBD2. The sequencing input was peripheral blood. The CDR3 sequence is CASSDSGGPISGANVLTF. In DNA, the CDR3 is TGTGCCAGCAGCGATAGCGGGGGGCCGATCTCTGGGGCCAACGTCCTGACTTTC.